This T cell receptor (beta chain) was recorded in a study of beta chain features in type 1 diabetes. About the research overall: Over all samples combined, some 110 million sorted cells were examined. Study-level results: Over-representation of high TCR-expressing cells was a possible consequence of cDNA sequencing. The study found that naive, central memory and Treg TCRB repertoires appeared more similar in patients than in healthy donors.

Germline V gives CDR1 SEHNR, CDR2 FQNEAQ (reference sequence). The CDR3 spans 14 residues. Trimming removed 5 bases from V and 5 bases from J; junction bases left unmatched: 6. The authors obtained over 95% purity in all sorted populations. The authors reverse transcribed all of the isolated RNA, so sequencing captured expressed TCRB transcripts. Sequencing used immunoSEQ multiplex PCR; TCRdb keeps in-frame clones, though not all of them. This table holds about 900,000 clones, roughly a sixth found once. On this clone itself: What it binds is not known.

The V gene is TRBV7-9, the J gene TRBJ2-7, with TRBD1 identical over 10 bases. Input material: naive CD4+ T cells from blood. This receptor was identified in a woman aged 18-29 years in good health. Here the CDR3 DNA reads TGTGCCAGCAGCCCTCCGGGACAGGGGAACGAGCAGTACTTC. It encodes CASSPPGQGNEQYF.